A selection of T cell receptor beta chains follows, all from one sample in a study of immune evolution from preneoplasia to lung adenocarcinoma. Using immunoSEQ multiplex PCR, the repertoire was profiled, and TCRdb retains in-frame clones only, with some absent. The sample records thousands of clones, approximately 83% being singletons. Sequenced: FFPE minimally invasive lung adenocarcinoma tissue. Source of these receptors: a person aged 65-85 years with lung adenocarcinoma. Each CDR3 is given with its conserved first and last residue. A D gene is named only where the DNA matches it firmly. The listing skips clone size in some rows; elsewhere it reads once, few, many or a size class.

v_gene	j_gene	d_gene	abundance	CDR3nt	CDR3aa
TRBV5-6	TRBJ2-1	TRBD1	.	TGTGCCAGCAGAGGACAGGCCGATAATCTTTACAATGAGCAGTTCTTC	CASRGQADNLYNEQFF
TRBV19	TRBJ1-5	.	.	TGTGCCAGTAGTATCCGCAGGGGCGGTCAGCCCCAGCATTTT	CASSIRRGGQPQHF
TRBV5-1	TRBJ1-3	.	few	TGCGCCAGCAGCTTGGACGCGGGCCAAGGAAACACCATATATTTT	CASSLDAGQGNTIYF
TRBV6-1	TRBJ1-4	TRBD1	.	TGTGCCAGCAGTGGGGGGACAGGAGCAGAAAAACTGTTTTTT	CASSGGTGAEKLFF
TRBV5-6	TRBJ1-2	TRBD1	few	TGTGCCAGCACCCCCAAAAGCCGACAGGGAAGGTATGGCTACACCTTC	CASTPKSRQGRYGYTF
TRBV9	TRBJ2-5	.	.	TGTGCCAGCAGCTTTGACAACCAAGAGACCCAGTACTTC	CASSFDNQETQYF
TRBV28	TRBJ2-3	.	.	TGTGCCAGCAGCGAGTCGGGATCTCTTGATACGCAGTATTTT	CASSESGSLDTQYF
TRBV10-2	TRBJ2-2	TRBD2	.	TGCGCCAGCAGTGGAAGCGGGGGGGCCCGGACCGGGGAGCTGTTTTTT	CASSGSGGARTGELFF
TRBV6-1	TRBJ2-7	.	.	TGTGCCAGCACTGGCAGAACCTACGAGCAGTACTTC	CASTGRTYEQYF
TRBV5-4	TRBJ1-2	.	.	TGTGCCAGCAGCCCGGACGGTAACTATGGCTACACCTTC	CASSPDGNYGYTF
TRBV7-2	TRBJ2-2	.	.	TGTGCCAGCAGCTTAGCGGGGGGGCTAGGCGGGGAGCTGTTTTTT	CASSLAGGLGGELFF
TRBV27	TRBJ2-1	.	.	TGTGCCAGCAGTTTACTGGGAGCGGGTGAGCAGTTCTTC	CASSLLGAGEQFF
TRBV28	TRBJ1-5	.	.	TGTGCCAGCAGTTTGGGTGCGGGGCATAGCAATCAGCCCCAGCATTTT	CASSLGAGHSNQPQHF
TRBV11-2	TRBJ1-2	TRBD1	.	TGTGCCAGCAGCCCCCCCCCTTGGGACAGCCCCTCCCAAATCTATGGCTACACCTTC	CASSPPPWDSPSQIYGYTF
TRBV2	TRBJ2-7	.	.	TGTGCCAGCTCAGCGGAGGGAGCCTACTACGAGCAGTACTTC	CASSAEGAYYEQYF
TRBV7-9	TRBJ1-1	.	.	TGTGCCAGCAGCCTCGGGTGGGGACCGGATGAAGCTTTCTTT	CASSLGWGPDEAFF
TRBV5-4	TRBJ2-5	.	.	TGTGCCAGCAGCTTGGGCCCGGATGAGACCCAGTACTTC	CASSLGPDETQYF
TRBV5-6	TRBJ2-5	.	.	TGTGCCAGCAGCCCCCTTGGGGGGGGGCCGGGAGAGACCCAGTACTTC	CASSPLGGGPGETQYF
TRBV2	TRBJ1-6	.	few	TGTGCCAGCGTTGGGTCCCGTGGGGTAGTTGGGTCACCCCTCCACTTT	CASVGSRGVVGSPLHF
TRBV10-1	TRBJ1-1	TRBD1	.	TGCGCCAGCAGTCCTACACAGGGGGCGCGATCTGAAGCTTTCTTT	CASSPTQGARSEAFF
TRBV7-2	TRBJ2-2	.	.	TGTGCCAGCAGCTTAGAGGGGGTGAACACCGGGGAGCTGTTTTTT	CASSLEGVNTGELFF
TRBV19	TRBJ1-6	.	.	TGTGCCAGTAGTGCCAGGGGAAATTCACCCCTCCACTTT	CASSARGNSPLHF
TRBV14	TRBJ2-5	.	.	TGTGCCAGCAGCCCCGGGACAAGTCCTCAAGAGACCCAGTACTTC	CASSPGTSPQETQYF
TRBV4-1	TRBJ2-7	.	once	TGCGCCAGCAGCCCGTACGGGTACTCCGAGCAGTACTTC	CASSPYGYSEQYF
TRBV2	TRBJ1-2	.	.	TGTGCCAGCTGGACAACCCGCGGGGGGCTTTCGTATGGCTACACCTTC	CASWTTRGGLSYGYTF
TRBV6-5	TRBJ1-5	.	.	TGTGCCAGCAGGGGGGGCGGTGGGGGCAATCAGCCCCAGCATTTT	CASRGGGGGNQPQHF
TRBV28	TRBJ1-1	.	.	TGTGCCAGCAGTTTACAGGGCACTGAAGCTTTCTTT	CASSLQGTEAFF
TRBV6-5	TRBJ2-4	.	.	TGTGCCAGCAGTTACTCGGGGGATACGGCCAAAAACATTCAGTACTTC	CASSYSGDTAKNIQYF
TRBV5-1	TRBJ2-6	.	.	TGCGCCAGCAGCTTGAGCCTTTCGCTATCTGGGGCCAACGTCCTGACTTTC	CASSLSLSLSGANVLTF
TRBV5-5	TRBJ2-1	.	.	TGTGCCAGCAGGGGGGGTCCCAATGAGCAGTTCTTC	CASRGGPNEQFF
TRBV7-6	TRBJ2-7	.	.	TGTGCCAGCAGCAAAGAAGGCGAGCAGTACTTC	CASSKEGEQYF
TRBV14	TRBJ2-1	.	.	TGTGCCAGCAGCCAAATTACCCGTCTCACTCCGTTCTTC	CASSQITRLTPFF
TRBV2	TRBJ1-1	.	.	TGTGCCAGCAGAACCTTGACAGGAGCGAACACTGAAGCTTTCTTT	CASRTLTGANTEAFF
TRBV29-1	TRBJ2-7	.	.	TGCAGCGTTGGGCCTAGGGCTAGTAGGGAGCAGTACTTC	CSVGPRASREQYF
TRBV7-9	TRBJ2-7	TRBD1	.	TGTGCCAGCAGCCGAGCAGGGGGCTCGGGCGAGCAGTACTTC	CASSRAGGSGEQYF
TRBV5-4	TRBJ1-1	.	once	TGTGCCAGCAGCTATAAGGCACAGAACACTGAAGCTTTCTTT	CASSYKAQNTEAFF
TRBV4-1	TRBJ1-6	.	.	TGCGCCAGCAGCCAAGATCTACGGGGGATTGGTTCACCCCTTCACTTT	CASSQDLRGIGSPLHF
TRBV7-9	TRBJ2-3	.	.	TGTGCCAGCTCGGCGGACTTGATCTACACAGATACGCAGTATTTT	CASSADLIYTDTQYF
TRBV9	TRBJ1-6	.	.	TGTGCCAGCAGCGCCAGCAATTCACCCCTCCACTTT	CASSASNSPLHF
TRBV7-9	TRBJ1-1	.	.	TGTGCCAGCAGCTTAGCACGGGGGGGCGACACTGAAGCTTTCTTT	CASSLARGGDTEAFF
TRBV6-5	TRBJ1-1	.	.	TGTGCCAGCAGGCCAACAGTGAACACTGAAGCTTTCTTT	CASRPTVNTEAFF
TRBV7-9	TRBJ1-1	.	.	TGTGCCAGCAGCTTACTACAGGGGAACACTGAAGCTTTCTTT	CASSLLQGNTEAFF
TRBV5-1	TRBJ2-7	.	.	TGCGCCAGCAGCTCGGACTACGAGCAGTACTTC	CASSSDYEQYF
TRBV7-8	TRBJ2-3	.	.	TGTGCCAGCAAAAACCGGCCGACCACAGATACGCAGTATTTT	CASKNRPTTDTQYF
TRBV6-4	TRBJ1-1	.	.	TGTGCCAGCAGTGTAGGCGAGAACACTGAAGCTTTCTTT	CASSVGENTEAFF
TRBV5-4	TRBJ2-5	TRBD2	.	TGTGCCAGCAGCCCCCACTCGTCCGGGGGGGAGACCCAGTACTTC	CASSPHSSGGETQYF
TRBV18	TRBJ1-4	.	.	TGTGCCAGCTCACGAGATACTGAAAAACTGTTTTTT	CASSRDTEKLFF
TRBV6-1	TRBJ2-5	.	.	TGTGCCAGCAGTGCTCAGGGGGGCTGGGAGACCCAGTACTTC	CASSAQGGWETQYF
TRBV28	TRBJ1-2	TRBD1	.	TGTGCCAGCAGTATCCCAGGGGGCTCTTATGGCTACACCTTC	CASSIPGGSYGYTF
TRBV5-1	TRBJ2-7	TRBD1	.	TGCGCCAGCAGCCCGGAAGGACCCGGACAGGGGGCCTACGAGCAGTACTTC	CASSPEGPGQGAYEQYF